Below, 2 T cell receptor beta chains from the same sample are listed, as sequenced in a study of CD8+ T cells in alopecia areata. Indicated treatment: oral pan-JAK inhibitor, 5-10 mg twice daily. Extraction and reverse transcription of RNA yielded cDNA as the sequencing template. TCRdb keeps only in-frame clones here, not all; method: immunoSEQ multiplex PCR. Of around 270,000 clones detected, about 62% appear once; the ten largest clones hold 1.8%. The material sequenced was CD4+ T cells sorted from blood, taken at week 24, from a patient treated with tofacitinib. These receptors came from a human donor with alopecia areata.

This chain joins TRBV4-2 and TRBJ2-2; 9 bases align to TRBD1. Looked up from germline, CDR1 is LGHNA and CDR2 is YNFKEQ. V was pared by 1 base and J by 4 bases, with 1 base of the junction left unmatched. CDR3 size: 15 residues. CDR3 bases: TGTGCCAGCAGCCAAGGGACAGGGGCCACCGGGGAGCTGTTTTTT. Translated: CASSQGTGATGELFF.

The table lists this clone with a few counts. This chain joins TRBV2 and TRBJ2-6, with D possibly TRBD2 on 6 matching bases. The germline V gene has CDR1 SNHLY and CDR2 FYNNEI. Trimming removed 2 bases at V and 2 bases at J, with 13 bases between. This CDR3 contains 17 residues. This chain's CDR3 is CASSERGREAGANVLTF. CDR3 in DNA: TGTGCCAGCAGTGAAAGGGGCAGGGAGGCTGGGGCCAACGTCCTGACTTTC.